These T cell receptor beta chains were read from a single sample in a study of cytomegalovirus exposure and HLA in healthy donors. TCRdb's table, derived via immunoSEQ multiplex PCR, lists solely in-frame clones and lacks some. The sample holds around 300,000 clones, more than 55% seen once. Sequencing was performed on PBMCs. The source is a female donor in good health and CMV-seronegative. Each CDR3 is given with its conserved first and last residue. D genes are given only for firm matches. The size field is filled for only some rows; it gives once, few, many or a size class.

>TRBD2|TRBJ2-5|-|TRBV11-3
TGTGCCAGCAGCTTAGCTGTGGCGGGAGCCGAGACCCAGTACTTC
CASSLAVAGAETQYF
>TRBD2|TRBJ2-7|-|TRBV9
TGTGCCAGCAGCTCGACTAGCGGCTACGAGCAGTACTTC
CASSSTSGYEQYF
>TRBD1|TRBJ1-1|once|TRBV18
TGTGCCAGCTCACGTAACCTCGACAGGGTTGGCACTGAAGCTTTCTTT
CASSRNLDRVGTEAFF
>-|TRBJ1-1|-|TRBV2
TGTGCCAGCAGGGAAGACCCGACAGGTGCCACTGAAGCTTTCTTT
CASREDPTGATEAFF
>-|TRBJ2-2|-|TRBV11-3
TGTGCCAGCAGCTTAGTCCTCACCGGGGAGCTGTTTTTT
CASSLVLTGELFF
>TRBD2|TRBJ2-7|-|TRBV4-1
TGCGCCAGCAGCATCCGCATCCTCTTAGCGGGAGACGGCTACGAGCAGTACTTC
CASSIRILLAGDGYEQYF
>-|TRBJ1-5|-|TRBV19
TGTGCCAGCACTCATCTTGGTCAGCCCCAGCATTTT
CASTHLGQPQHF
>TRBD2|TRBJ2-3|-|TRBV9
TGTGCCAGCAGCGTAGTCTCTAGCGGGAGAGGAGATACGCAGTATTTT
CASSVVSSGRGDTQYF
>-|TRBJ2-7|-|TRBV19
TGTGCCAGTTCAGCGAGCCAAGGCTCCTACGAGCAGTACTTC
CASSASQGSYEQYF
>-|TRBJ2-7|-|TRBV28
TGTGCCAGCAGTTATAGTGTCTACGAGCAGTACTTC
CASSYSVYEQYF
>TRBD1|TRBJ2-7|-|TRBV19
TGTGCCAGTAGGCCGGGACAGGGGGTCTACGAGCAGTACTTC
CASRPGQGVYEQYF
>TRBD2|TRBJ2-7|-|TRBV25-1
TGTGCCAGCAGTGAAAAGGGGTGGGGGGGCTACGAGCAGTACTTC
CASSEKGWGGYEQYF
>TRBD2|TRBJ2-7|few|TRBV19
TGTGCCAGTAGTATCGGCGGGAGTCTTTACGAGCAGTACTTC
CASSIGGSLYEQYF
>-|TRBJ2-3|-|TRBV11-3
TGTGCCAGCAGCCATATCCAAGACGGGGGAAAGTTTAGTACGCAGTATTTT
CASSHIQDGGKFSTQYF
>-|TRBJ2-7|few|TRBV7-2
TGTGCCAGCAGCTTATCTTGGGGACTTAGCTCCTACGAGCAGTACTTC
CASSLSWGLSSYEQYF
>TRBD2|TRBJ2-1|-|TRBV4-2
TGTGCCAGCAGCCAAGGGAGCGGGAGGGGTCACAATGAGCAGTTCTTC
CASSQGSGRGHNEQFF
>TRBD1|TRBJ1-6|-|TRBV5-4
TGTGCCACCCGGGACAGGGCTTCACCCCTCCACTTT
CATRDRASPLHF
>-|TRBJ2-1|-|TRBV20-1
TGCATCGGGGGCTCCTACAATGAGCAGTTCTTC
CIGGSYNEQFF
>TRBD2|TRBJ2-2|many|TRBV7-9
TGTGCCAGCAGCTTAGCTAGCGGGGCGAACACCGGGGAGCTGTTTTTT
CASSLASGANTGELFF
>-|TRBJ2-4|-|TRBV21-1
TGTGCCAGCAGGGAGGACAGGGGAAACATTCAGTACTTC
CASREDRGNIQYF
>-|TRBJ2-1|-|TRBV29-1
TGCAGCGCCCAGAGGGGGAAAGGTGAGCAGTTCTTC
CSAQRGKGEQFF
>-|TRBJ2-7|-|TRBV10-3
TGTGCCATCAGCGACTCCTCCTACGAGCAGTACTTC
CAISDSSYEQYF
>TRBD2|TRBJ2-3|-|TRBV29-1
TGCAGCGTTGAAGCGGGCCGGGGGGACACAGATACGCAGTATTTT
CSVEAGRGDTDTQYF
>TRBD1|TRBJ2-2|-|TRBV19
TGTGCCAGTATCAAAAGGACAGGGGGCAAGGACGGGGAGCTGTTTTTT
CASIKRTGGKDGELFF
>TRBD1|TRBJ2-2|few|TRBV5-1
TGCGCCAGCAGCTTGCGGTCAGGGGGCCCGAACACCGGGGAGCTGTTTTTT
CASSLRSGGPNTGELFF
>TRBD1|TRBJ1-1|-|TRBV6-1
TGTGCCAGCAGCTCTCTCCGGGACAGGGGAGCTTTCTTT
CASSSLRDRGAFF